This T cell receptor (beta chain) was captured by sequencing in a study of cytomegalovirus exposure and HLA in healthy donors. Nominal health characterized the donors when sampled, though unrecorded immune exposures were likely. The length of the CDR3 is 17 residues. Looked up from germline, CDR1 is MDHEN and CDR2 is SYDVKM. V shed 5 bases, J shed 0 bases, and the junction held 9 bases outside the gene matches. Study-level findings and limits: TCR beta V segments were, for the most part, productive about 87% or about 30% of the time in an earlier analysis.

In the PCR, 60 Vbeta and 13 Jbeta primers were used. The assay was immunoSEQ multiplex PCR, and TCRdb's table has in-frame clones only and misses some. Among almost 85,000 clones, approximately 78% were seen once, and the ten largest hold around 2.3%. This clone was seen just once. Its specificity is unknown. The chain is built from TRBV28 and TRBJ2-5; 10 nucleotides match TRBD2. The sample taken for sequencing was PBMCs. This TCR derives from a male donor in good health and CMV-seropositive. CDR3 sequence: CASSLWTSGQYQETQYF. The CDR3 DNA is TGTGCCAGCAGTCTTTGGACTAGCGGACAGTACCAAGAGACCCAGTACTTC. The whole variable domain, remainder taken from reference TRBV28 and TRBJ2-5, is DVKVTQSSRYLVKRTGEKVFLECVQDMDHENMFWYRQDPGLGLRLIYFSYDVKMKEKGDIPEGYSVSREKKERFSLILESASTNQTSMYLCASSLWTSGQYQETQYFGPGTRLLVL.